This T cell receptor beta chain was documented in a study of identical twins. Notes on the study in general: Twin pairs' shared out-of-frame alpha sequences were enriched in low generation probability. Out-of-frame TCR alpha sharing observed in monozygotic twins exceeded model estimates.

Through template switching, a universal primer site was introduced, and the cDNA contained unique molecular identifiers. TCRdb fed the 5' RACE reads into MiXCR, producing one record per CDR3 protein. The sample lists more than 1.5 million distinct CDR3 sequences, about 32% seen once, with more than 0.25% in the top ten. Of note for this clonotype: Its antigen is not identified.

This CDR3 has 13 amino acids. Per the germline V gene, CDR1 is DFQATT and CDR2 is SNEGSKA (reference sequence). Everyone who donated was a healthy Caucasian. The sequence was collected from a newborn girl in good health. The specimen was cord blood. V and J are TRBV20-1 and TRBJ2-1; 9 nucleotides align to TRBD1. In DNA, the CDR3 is TGCTCTGGGACAGGGACGGGTCTCAATGAGCAGTTCTTC. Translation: CSGTGTGLNEQFF.